This is a list of T cell receptor beta chains from one sample in a study of cytomegalovirus exposure and HLA in healthy donors. Here immunoSEQ multiplex PCR was the method, and the copy in TCRdb shows in-frame clones only, minus some. The table includes 200,000 to 250,000 clones, roughly 70% detected once. Sequenced: PBMCs. The receptors come from a middle-aged man in good health and CMV-seropositive. Each CDR3 is given with its conserved first and last residue. D genes are given only for firm matches. Expanded clones are given a class, and other clones once, few, many or no size at all.

TRBD1,TRBV4-1,few,TRBJ1-6,TGCGCCAGCAGCGTAGAACAGGGGTATAATTCACCCCTCCACTTT,CASSVEQGYNSPLHF
-,TRBV11-2,-,TRBJ2-1,TGTGCCAGCAGCTTAGGTGCAGGGGAGGGTCCCTACAATGAGCAGTTCTTC,CASSLGAGEGPYNEQFF
-,TRBV10-1,-,TRBJ1-1,TGCGCCAGCAGTGAGTCCATAGTTGGTCAGGGAAAAGGGGACACTGAAGCTTTCTTT,CASSESIVGQGKGDTEAFF
TRBD1,TRBV4-2,-,TRBJ2-7,TGTGCCAGCAGCCCAGGCGGGACAGGGGGCGTCGAGCAGTACTTC,CASSPGGTGGVEQYF
-,TRBV19,-,TRBJ1-1,TGTGCCAGTAGTATTGTGGGGGGGGTTGCGGGAACTGAAGCTTTCTTT,CASSIVGGVAGTEAFF
-,TRBV10-1,-,TRBJ2-2,TGCGCCCCAGCCCGGCAGGGAATACTCAGATCGAACACCGGGGAGCTGTTTTTT,CAPARQGILRSNTGELFF
TRBD2,TRBV27,-,TRBJ2-3,TGTGCCAGCAGTTTGGCTAGCGGGGGGGCCCGAGATACGCAGTATTTT,CASSLASGGARDTQYF
TRBD2,TRBV2,-,TRBJ2-1,TGTGCCAGCAGGGAAGCGGGGGGGAACAATGAGCAGTTCTTC,CASREAGGNNEQFF
-,TRBV7-2,once,TRBJ2-2,TGTGCCAGCAGCTACGGGGTCACCGGGGAGCTGTTTTTT,CASSYGVTGELFF
TRBD1,TRBV28,-,TRBJ1-2,TGTGCCAGCAGTCCTAACAGGGGGCTAGGCTACACCTTC,CASSPNRGLGYTF
-,TRBV9,-,TRBJ1-1,TGTGCCAGCAGCGTAGGGGGGAGGACTGAAGCTTTCTTT,CASSVGGRTEAFF
TRBD2,TRBV7-2,-,TRBJ2-5,TGTGCCAGCACGAAAGAGGGGCGGGGGGGCTCAGAGACCCAGTACTTC,CASTKEGRGGSETQYF
TRBD1,TRBV19,-,TRBJ2-2,TGTGCCACTCGGACAGGGAAGGACACCGGGGAGCTGTTTTTT,CATRTGKDTGELFF
TRBD1,TRBV2,-,TRBJ2-7,TGTGCCAGCAGTGAAGCGGACAGGGGAGTAAACTCCTACGAGCAGTACTTC,CASSEADRGVNSYEQYF
-,TRBV7-2,once,TRBJ1-2,TGTGCCAGCAGCACACAGGGTTTCGGCTATGGCTACACCTTC,CASSTQGFGYGYTF
TRBD1,TRBV6-6,-,TRBJ1-1,TGTGCCAGCAGTTCTAGCGGACAGGGTGGAGGCACTGAAGCTTTCTTT,CASSSSGQGGGTEAFF
TRBD2,TRBV9,-,TRBJ2-2,TGTGCCAGCAGCGGGGGGACTAGCGGGTTCCGTACGGACACCGGGGAGCTGTTTTTT,CASSGGTSGFRTDTGELFF
-,TRBV28,-,TRBJ1-2,TGTGCCAGCAGTTTAAGCGCGGCAGGGCGACTCTATGGCTACACCTTC,CASSLSAAGRLYGYTF
-,TRBV7-9,-,TRBJ2-3,TGTGCCAGCAGCCTGTTCGGAGCGGGCCTTAGCACAGATACGCAGTATTTT,CASSLFGAGLSTDTQYF
-,TRBV7-6,-,TRBJ2-7,TGTGCCAGCAGTTCTCGACCGGGATACTACGAGCAGTACTTC,CASSSRPGYYEQYF
-,TRBV27,-,TRBJ1-5,TGTGCCAGCAGTTTATTGGACAGCTCCCAGCCCCAGCATTTT,CASSLLDSSQPQHF
-,TRBV11-2,-,TRBJ2-6,TGTGCCAGCAGCTCCCTTTCTGGGGCCAACGTCCTGACTTTC,CASSSLSGANVLTF
-,TRBV6-6,-,TRBJ1-6,TGTGCCAGCAGTTACTGGGGCGGGGAGACGAATCCCCTCCACTTT,CASSYWGGETNPLHF
-,TRBV2,-,TRBJ2-7,TGTGCCAGCAGTGAATTTGTAGTAGGGGGTTACGAGCAGTACTTC,CASSEFVVGGYEQYF
TRBD1,TRBV18,-,TRBJ2-5,TGTGCCAGCTCATCCGGACAGGGCGGGGAGACCCAGTACTTC,CASSSGQGGETQYF
-,TRBV2,-,TRBJ1-1,TGTGCCAGCACCCCCCACGGGGAACAGAACACTGAAGCTTTCTTT,CASTPHGEQNTEAFF
-,TRBV5-1,-,TRBJ2-7,TGCGCCAGCAGCTTGGCCGGGGGAACCTACGAGCAGCACTTC,CASSLAGGTYEQHF
TRBD2,TRBV2,-,TRBJ2-7,TGTGCCAGCATGACTAGCGGGGACTACGAGCAGTACTTC,CASMTSGDYEQYF